This TCR beta chain was recorded in a study of response to subunit inactivated influenza vaccine. This CDR3 has 13 amino acids. J lost 2 bases, V lost 8 bases, and 5 bases had no gene match. Study results and limitations: The authors put forward the suggestion that each seasonal influenza vaccination may bring in only a limited number of new T cells.

TCRdb used MiXCR to reprocess the RT-PCR reads, holding one entry per CDR3 protein. This sample has roughly 570,000 distinct CDR3 sequences; around 15% occur once, and the top ten carry over 8.5%. There are a few counts of this clonotype. The antigen remains unidentified. This rearrangement joins TRBV12-3 or TRBV12-4 to TRBJ2-5, with 7 bases that match TRBD2. This sequence originates from a man aged 50 to 60 who received an inactivated influenza vaccine. The sample in question was PBMCs from blood, obtained roughly 13 days after vaccination. The CDR3 region is CASGGTTQETQYF. CDR3 nucleotide sequence: TGTGCCAGCGGAGGGACTACTCAAGAGACCCAGTACTTC.